Listed below are T cell receptor beta chains from one sample, sequenced in a study of blood T cell repertoires in COVID-19. The table came from immunoSEQ multiplex PCR; TCRdb's copy has only in-frame clones and leaves some out. The sample has some 180,000 clones; roughly four fifths are singletons. Sequenced input: peripheral blood. These receptors all come from a man over 45 who had recovered from COVID-19. CDR3s include the opening cysteine and the closing phenylalanine or tryptophan. Fields, in order: V gene, J gene, clone size, CDR3 length, D gene, CDR3 DNA, CDR3 protein. The D gene is left open where the match is weak. Where a row states a size, it is once, few, many or the class of an expanded clone; other rows omit it.

>TRBV18|TRBJ2-7|few|17|TRBD2
TGTGCCAGCTCCCGCGGGAGCCCGGGGCAGGGTCCCTACGAGCAGTACTTC
CASSRGSPGQGPYEQYF
>TRBV27|TRBJ2-5|-|10|-
TGTGCCAGCGGTTTGAGGGCCCAGTACTTC
CASGLRAQYF
>TRBV2|TRBJ2-7|-|14|TRBD2
TGTGCCAGCAGTGAAAGGAGCGGGAGGTACGAGCAGTACTTC
CASSERSGRYEQYF
>TRBV29-1|TRBJ1-1|-|12|-
TGCAGCGTTGAAGATGGGAGGCCTGAAGCTTTCTTT
CSVEDGRPEAFF
>TRBV10-2|TRBJ2-7|-|15|-
TGCGCCAGCAGACCGACGGCGGGGCCTTCCTACGAGCAGTACTTC
CASRPTAGPSYEQYF
>TRBV6-5|TRBJ1-2|many|12|TRBD1
TGTGCCAGCAGATGGACAGGTGGAGGCTACACCTTC
CASRWTGGGYTF
>TRBV6-2/TRBV6-3|TRBJ2-7|-|16|TRBD1
TGTGCCAGCAGTAAAGGTGGGACAGGGAGTTCCTACGAGCAGTACTTC
CASSKGGTGSSYEQYF
>TRBV21-1|TRBJ1-2|-|15|-
TGTGCCAGCAGCAAAATTCGGGACAGACCCTATGGCTACACCTTC
CASSKIRDRPYGYTF
>TRBV5-1|TRBJ2-3|-|14|TRBD1
TGCGCCAGCAGGGGACAGGGGTGGACAGATACGCAGTATTTT
CASRGQGWTDTQYF
>TRBV10-3|TRBJ2-5|-|17|-
TGTGCCATCAGTGACCAGATAATGAACGGGATCTCGGAGACCCAGTACTTC
CAISDQIMNGISETQYF
>TRBV5-1|TRBJ2-3|few|18|TRBD2
TGCGCCAGCAGCTTCGCCGGGACTAGCGGGAGGTACACAGATACGCAGTATTTT
CASSFAGTSGRYTDTQYF
>TRBV7-9|TRBJ2-5|few|15|TRBD2
TGTGCCAGCAGCTTAGGGGCGGGAGCGGAAGAGACCCAGTACTTC
CASSLGAGAEETQYF
>TRBV28|TRBJ2-7|-|13|-
TGTGCCAGCACTAAGACAGCAACCTACGAGCAGTACTTC
CASTKTATYEQYF
>TRBV6-1|TRBJ2-1|once|12|-
TGTGCCAGCAGTGATTGGGTAGCTAAGAAGTTCTTC
CASSDWVAKKFF
>TRBV28|TRBJ2-7|-|12|-
TGTGCCAGCATCGCAGTAGGGGGCGAGCAGTACTTC
CASIAVGGEQYF
>TRBV21-1|TRBJ2-5|-|17|-
TGTGCCAGCAGCAAAGGCCAGACTAGCGGGAGCCCAGAGACCCAGTACTTC
CASSKGQTSGSPETQYF
>TRBV9|TRBJ2-1|-|12|TRBD2
TGTGCCAGCGGACTAGCCTACAATGAGCAGTTCTTC
CASGLAYNEQFF
>TRBV5-1|TRBJ2-1|-|15|-
TGCGCCAGCAGCTTTACAGGGTTAAACTTCGATGAGCAGTTCTTC
CASSFTGLNFDEQFF
>TRBV7-9|TRBJ2-7|-|15|-
TGTGCCAGCAGCCCCGGGACTCTCTCGCCCTACGAGCAGTACTTC
CASSPGTLSPYEQYF
>TRBV4-1|TRBJ1-5|-|19|TRBD1
TGCGCCAGCAGCCAAGTATTTGGGACAGGGGCAAGTTTTAATCAGCCCCAGCATTTT
CASSQVFGTGASFNQPQHF
>TRBV7-8|TRBJ2-6|-|17|-
TGTGCCAGCAGCCTAGCACAGGGAACCTCTGGGGCCAACGTCCTGACTTTC
CASSLAQGTSGANVLTF
>TRBV6-5|TRBJ2-7|-|15|TRBD2
TGTGCCAGCAGTCCTACGGGACTAAGCTCCTACGAGCAGTACTTC
CASSPTGLSSYEQYF
>TRBV2|TRBJ2-1|-|11|-
TGTGCCAGCCTAATGTTCAATGAGCAGTTCTTC
CASLMFNEQFF
>TRBV6-1|TRBJ2-3|once|17|-
TGTGCCAGCAGTGAAGTTGGGGGCAGTACTAGCACAGATACGCAGTATTTT
CASSEVGGSTSTDTQYF
>TRBV18|TRBJ1-3|-|15|TRBD1
TGTGCCAGCTCGGACAGGTTTCTCTCTGGAAACACCATATATTTT
CASSDRFLSGNTIYF
>TRBV29-1|TRBJ1-2|-|12|TRBD1
TGCAGCGTTGGGACAGGGGCCTATGGCTACACCTTC
CSVGTGAYGYTF
>TRBV19|TRBJ2-5|-|12|-
TGTGCCAGCGGACTTAACCAAGAGACCCAGTACTTC
CASGLNQETQYF
>TRBV2|TRBJ2-3|-|14|-
TGTGCCAGCAGTCAAAGTAGGGGGAGAGATACGCAGTATTTT
CASSQSRGRDTQYF
>TRBV2|TRBJ2-3|-|15|TRBD2
TGTGCCAGCAGTCTTTTAGCGGGAGGGTCGGATACGCAGTATTTT
CASSLLAGGSDTQYF
>TRBV25-1|TRBJ1-2|-|15|TRBD1
TGTGCCAGCAGTGATAGGCGGACAGGGGTCTATGGCTACACCTTC
CASSDRRTGVYGYTF
>TRBV7-9|TRBJ1-4|-|15|-
TGTGCCAGCAGCTTAGAGGGGTTACTTAATGAAAAACTGTTTTTT
CASSLEGLLNEKLFF
>TRBV11-2|TRBJ2-7|-|12|-
TGTGCCAGCAGCCCCGGTCGGCTAGATAAGTACTTC
CASSPGRLDKYF
>TRBV6-5|TRBJ2-1|-|15|TRBD2
TGTGCCAGCAGTTACGGAGCGGGAGGGCCCCAAGAGCAGTTCTTC
CASSYGAGGPQEQFF
>TRBV24-1|TRBJ2-1|few|17|TRBD2
TGTGCCACCAGTGACATCGGACTAGCGGATCCTTACAATGAGCAGTTCTTC
CATSDIGLADPYNEQFF
>TRBV2|TRBJ2-5|-|15|TRBD1
TGTGCCAGCGTACGTCCGGGACAGCCACAAGAGACCCAGTACTTC
CASVRPGQPQETQYF
>TRBV27|TRBJ1-6|-|22|TRBD1
TGTGCCAGCAGCCCCTCTCCACGGGGACAGGGGTGGGTGAGCTCCTATAATTCACCCCTCCACTTT
CASSPSPRGQGWVSSYNSPLHF
>TRBV3-1/TRBV3-2|TRBJ1-1|-|14|TRBD1
TGTGCCAGCAGCTATACAGGGGGGAACACTGAAGCTTTCTTT
CASSYTGGNTEAFF
>TRBV7-8|TRBJ2-1|-|16|TRBD2
TGTGCCAGCAGCTTATACTCCCTAGCGGGAGCCAATGAGCAGTTCTTC
CASSLYSLAGANEQFF
>TRBV19|TRBJ2-6|-|16|TRBD1
TGTGCCAGTAGTCCGGGGCTAGGGGGCCTAGCCAACGTCCTGACTTTC
CASSPGLGGLANVLTF
>TRBV7-3|TRBJ1-1|-|12|-
TGTGCCAGCAGCTTAGATCGGGAGGAAGCTTTCTTT
CASSLDREEAFF
>TRBV7-8|TRBJ1-5|few|14|TRBD1
TGTGCCAGCAGCCCCCAACAGGGGAATCAGCCCCAGCATTTT
CASSPQQGNQPQHF